This T cell receptor (beta chain) comes out of a study of blood T cells in healthy people across ages. On the study more broadly: Per two T cells, template switching captured roughly one barcoded beta molecule. Study-level findings and limits: Across samples, TCR beta diversity tracked strongly with naive T cell percentage. The donors' CMV status was not determined, possibly confounding changes in expanded clonotypes. Any conclusive comparison of naive versus antigen-experienced cells was prevented by using unsorted PBMCs.

Then a second PCR, running roughly 7 to 11 cycles, was carried out with a sample-barcoded 5' primer and a J-beta primer mix. One entry per CDR3 protein results from TCRdb running MiXCR on the 5' RACE reads. The sample lists over a million distinct CDR3 sequences, approximately 43% occurring once. Notes on this clonotype: Its antigen is undetermined.

This CDR3 has 14 amino acids. The V and J ends lost 3 bases and 7 bases, in that order; junction bases with no gene match: 4. The germline CDR1 and CDR2 sequences are MGHDK and SYGVNS. The chain couples TRBV25-1 to TRBJ1-4, with TRBD1 identical over 8 bases. The source is a woman aged 18-29 years in good health. Sequencing was carried out using blood. The CDR3 sequence: CASSDTGGVEKLFF. As DNA, the CDR3 is TGTGCCAGCAGTGATACAGGGGGTGTTGAAAAACTGTTTTTT.